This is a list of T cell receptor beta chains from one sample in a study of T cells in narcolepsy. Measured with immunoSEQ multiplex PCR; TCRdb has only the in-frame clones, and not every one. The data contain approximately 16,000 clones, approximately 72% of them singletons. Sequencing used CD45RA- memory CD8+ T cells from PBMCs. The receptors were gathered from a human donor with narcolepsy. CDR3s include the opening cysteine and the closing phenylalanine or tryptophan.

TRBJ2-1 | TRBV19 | CASSILGATDNEQFF
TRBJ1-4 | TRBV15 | CATSRERAPSEELFF
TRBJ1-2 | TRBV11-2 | CASSFQGAGGYTF
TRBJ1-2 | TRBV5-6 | CASSLGWDRGNYGYTF
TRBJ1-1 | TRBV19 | CASTLPRGGSTEAFF
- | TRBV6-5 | CASTPGSGASYEQYF
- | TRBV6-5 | CASSAGTLNEQYF
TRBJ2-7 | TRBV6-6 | CASSYGRGKQYF
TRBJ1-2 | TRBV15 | CATSRDLPGTENGYTF
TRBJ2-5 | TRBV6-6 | CASSLWGAQEQYF
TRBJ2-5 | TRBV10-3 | CAVGEEGQETQYF
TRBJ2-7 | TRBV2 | CATSPRDYSYEQYF
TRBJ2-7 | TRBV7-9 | CASSPRGYEQYF
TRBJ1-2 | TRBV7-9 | CASSADRVGYTF
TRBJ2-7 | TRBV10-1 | CASSEYRTGGNEQYF
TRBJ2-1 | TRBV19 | CASSRNYNEQFF
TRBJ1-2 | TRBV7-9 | CASSLGLQRGYTF
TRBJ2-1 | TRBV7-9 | CASSNSRQGSYNEQFF
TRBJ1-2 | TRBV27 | CASSLIAQCTNYGYTF
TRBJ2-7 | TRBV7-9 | CASSSTTGQGAYEQYF
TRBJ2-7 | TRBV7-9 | CASSFGGRAYEQYF
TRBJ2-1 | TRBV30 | CAGDESPYNEQFF
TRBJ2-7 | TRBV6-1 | CASSETGLEQYF
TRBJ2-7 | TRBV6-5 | CASSSNSYEQYF
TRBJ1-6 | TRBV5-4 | CASSKSGRAYNSPLHF
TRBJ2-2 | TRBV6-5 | CASSYQSGGLSGELFF
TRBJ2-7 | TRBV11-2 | CASSLHPQPVQEAYEQYF
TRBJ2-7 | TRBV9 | CASSVAGGGSYEQYF
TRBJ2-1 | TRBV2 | CASSESSGGFYNEQFF
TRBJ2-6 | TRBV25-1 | CASSGVVAGSSGANVLTF
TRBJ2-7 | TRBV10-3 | CATRLAGELEGQYF
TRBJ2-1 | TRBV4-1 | CASSQWGMDEQFF
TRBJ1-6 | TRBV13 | CASSRESYNSPLHF
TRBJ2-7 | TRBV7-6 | CASSLLAGLEQYF
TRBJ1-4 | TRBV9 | CASSETGARNEKLFF
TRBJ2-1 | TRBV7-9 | CASSLGNNEQFF
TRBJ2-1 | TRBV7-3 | CASSLRGLTYNEQFF
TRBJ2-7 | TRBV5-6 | CASSLGPGASGRHYEQYF
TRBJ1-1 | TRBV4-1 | CASSQGRGTEAFF
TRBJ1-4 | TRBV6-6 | CASGEKLFF
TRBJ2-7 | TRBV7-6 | CASSGGTSGRDEQYF
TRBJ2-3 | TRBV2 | CASSGGRTNTDTQYF
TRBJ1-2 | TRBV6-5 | CASSYGPIYGYTF
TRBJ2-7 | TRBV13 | CASSIGAGYEQYF
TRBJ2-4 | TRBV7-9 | CASSWDRLNIQYF
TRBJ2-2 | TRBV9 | CASSVPGGPPAGGELFF
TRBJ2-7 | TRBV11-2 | CASRPGQGLYEQYF
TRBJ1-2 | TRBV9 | CASSAGTASNYGYTF